The clone carrying this T cell receptor (beta chain) has more than one count but fewer than ten. Antigen unknown. The ends were cut back, 4 bases at V and 4 bases at J, with 10 bases in the middle. The CDR3 has 13 residues. Germline V lookup: CDR1 LGHDT, CDR2 YNNKEL (reference sequence). This sample was taken from a study of human T cells and chemical hapten exposure. Study-level points and caveats: Clustering by CDR3 similarity yielded significantly more large clusters from expanded TCRs than controls.

TCRdb used MiXCR to reprocess the RACE reads, holding one entry per CDR3 protein. The sample holds approximately 370,000 distinct CDR3 sequences, around 5.5% seen once. Indicated time point: pre-sensitization, week 0. Regarding treatment: therapeutic diphenylcyclopropenone sensitization with weekly scalp DPC. The V and J genes are TRBV3-1 and TRBJ1-2; no definite D call. Here the sequenced sample was whole blood, taken in connection with sensitization to the hapten diphenylcyclopropenone (DPC). The TCR sequence derives from a woman aged 18-29 years with alopecia areata. Some clones in this sample may be carry-over from other donors' samples. The CDR3 is CASSPSDVYGYTF. The CDR3 coding sequence is TGTGCCAGCAGCCCCTCTGATGTCTATGGCTACACCTTC.